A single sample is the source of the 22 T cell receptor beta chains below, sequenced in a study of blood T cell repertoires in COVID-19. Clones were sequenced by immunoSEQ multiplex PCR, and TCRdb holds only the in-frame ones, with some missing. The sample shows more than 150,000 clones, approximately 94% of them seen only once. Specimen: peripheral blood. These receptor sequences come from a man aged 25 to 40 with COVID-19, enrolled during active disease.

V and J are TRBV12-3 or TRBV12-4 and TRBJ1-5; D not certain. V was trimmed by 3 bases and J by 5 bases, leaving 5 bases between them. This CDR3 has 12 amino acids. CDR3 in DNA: TGTGCCAGCAGTTTCCAGGATCAGCCCCAGCATTTT. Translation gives CASSFQDQPQHF.

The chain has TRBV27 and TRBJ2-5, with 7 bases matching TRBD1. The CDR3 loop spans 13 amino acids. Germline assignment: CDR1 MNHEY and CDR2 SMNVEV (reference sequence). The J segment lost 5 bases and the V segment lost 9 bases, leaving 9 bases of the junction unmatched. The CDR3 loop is CASRRTGTETQYF. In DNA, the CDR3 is TGTGCCAGTAGGCGGACAGGCACCGAGACCCAGTACTTC.

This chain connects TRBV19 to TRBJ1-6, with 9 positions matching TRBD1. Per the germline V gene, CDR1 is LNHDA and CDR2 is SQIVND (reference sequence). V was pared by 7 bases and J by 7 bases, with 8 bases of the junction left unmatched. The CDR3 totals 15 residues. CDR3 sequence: CASKKQGAENSPLHF. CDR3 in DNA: TGTGCCAGTAAAAAACAGGGGGCGGAAAATTCACCCCTCCACTTT.

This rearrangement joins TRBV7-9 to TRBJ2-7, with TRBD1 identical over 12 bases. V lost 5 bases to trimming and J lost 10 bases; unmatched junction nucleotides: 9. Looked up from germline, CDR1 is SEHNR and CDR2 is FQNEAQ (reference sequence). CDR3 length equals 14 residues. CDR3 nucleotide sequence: TGTGCCAGCAGCCCCCGCCGGGACAGGGGGCGTCAGTACTTC. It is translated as CASSPRRDRGRQYF. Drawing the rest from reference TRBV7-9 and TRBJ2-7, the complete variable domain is DTGVSQNPRHKITKRGQNVTFRCDPISEHNRLYWYRQTLGQGPEFLTYFQNEAQLEKSRLLSDRFSAERPKGSFSTLEIQRTEQGDSAMYLCASSPRRDRGRQYFGPGTRLTVT.

The CDR3 DNA reads as TGTGCCAGCAGCCCTGGGACAGGACGCTGGGCCACCGGGGAGCTGTTTTTT. As protein: CASSPGTGRWATGELFF. J is TRBJ2-2 and V is TRBV9, with 8 bases aligning to TRBD1. V lost 4 bases, J lost 4 bases, and 12 bases stayed unmatched. Looked up from germline, CDR1 is SGDLS and CDR2 is YYNGEE. The CDR3 length is 17 residues.

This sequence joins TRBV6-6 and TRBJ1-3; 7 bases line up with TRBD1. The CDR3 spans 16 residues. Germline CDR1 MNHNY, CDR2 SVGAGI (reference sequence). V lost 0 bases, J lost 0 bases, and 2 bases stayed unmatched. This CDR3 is CASSYSTGFSGNTIYF. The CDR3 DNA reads TGTGCCAGCAGTTACTCGACAGGGTTCTCTGGAAACACCATATATTTT.

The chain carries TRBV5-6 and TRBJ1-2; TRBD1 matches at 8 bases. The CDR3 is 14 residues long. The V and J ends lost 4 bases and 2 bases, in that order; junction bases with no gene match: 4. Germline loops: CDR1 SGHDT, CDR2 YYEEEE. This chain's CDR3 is CASSEGQENYGYTF. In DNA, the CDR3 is TGTGCCAGCAGCGAGGGACAGGAAAACTATGGCTACACCTTC.

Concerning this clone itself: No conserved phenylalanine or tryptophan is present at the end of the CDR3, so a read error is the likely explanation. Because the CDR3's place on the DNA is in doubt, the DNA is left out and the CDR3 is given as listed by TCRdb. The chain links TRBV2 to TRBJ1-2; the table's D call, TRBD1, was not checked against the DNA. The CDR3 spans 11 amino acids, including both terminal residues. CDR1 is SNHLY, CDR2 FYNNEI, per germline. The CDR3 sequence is CASSEWATSVI.

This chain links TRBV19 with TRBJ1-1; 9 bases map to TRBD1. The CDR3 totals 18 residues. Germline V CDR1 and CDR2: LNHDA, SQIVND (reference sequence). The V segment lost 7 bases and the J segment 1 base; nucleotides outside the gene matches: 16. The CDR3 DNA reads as TGTGCCAGTACTCCGGGACAGGGTGGGGGTTTTGGGAACACTGAAGCTTTCTTT. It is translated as CASTPGQGGGFGNTEAFF.

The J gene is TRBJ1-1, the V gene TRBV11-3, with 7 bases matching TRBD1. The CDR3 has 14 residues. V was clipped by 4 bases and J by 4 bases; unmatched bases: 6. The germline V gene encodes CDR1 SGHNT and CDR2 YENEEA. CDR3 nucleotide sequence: TGTGCCAGCAGCTCGACAGGGTTGGCCACTGAAGCTTTCTTT. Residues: CASSSTGLATEAFF.

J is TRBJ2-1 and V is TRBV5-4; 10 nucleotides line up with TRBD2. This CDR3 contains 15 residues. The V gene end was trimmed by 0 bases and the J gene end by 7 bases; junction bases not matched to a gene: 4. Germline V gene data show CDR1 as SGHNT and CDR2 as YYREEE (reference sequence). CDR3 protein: CASSLDSGGANEQFF. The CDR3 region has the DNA TGTGCCAGCAGCTTGGACAGCGGGGGGGCAAATGAGCAGTTCTTC.

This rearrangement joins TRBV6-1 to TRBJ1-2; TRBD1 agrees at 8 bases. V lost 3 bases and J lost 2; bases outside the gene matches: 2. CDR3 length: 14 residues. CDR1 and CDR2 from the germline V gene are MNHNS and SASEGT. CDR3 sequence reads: CASSDQGANYGYTF. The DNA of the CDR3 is TGTGCCAGCAGTGATCAGGGGGCAAACTATGGCTACACCTTC.

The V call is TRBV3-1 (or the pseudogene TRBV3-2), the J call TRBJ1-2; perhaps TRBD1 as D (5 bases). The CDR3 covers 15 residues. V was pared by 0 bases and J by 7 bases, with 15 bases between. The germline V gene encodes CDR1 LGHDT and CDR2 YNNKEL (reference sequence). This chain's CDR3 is CASSQDPQGRGGYTF. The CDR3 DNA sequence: TGTGCCAGCAGCCAAGATCCCCAGGGAAGGGGTGGCTACACCTTC.

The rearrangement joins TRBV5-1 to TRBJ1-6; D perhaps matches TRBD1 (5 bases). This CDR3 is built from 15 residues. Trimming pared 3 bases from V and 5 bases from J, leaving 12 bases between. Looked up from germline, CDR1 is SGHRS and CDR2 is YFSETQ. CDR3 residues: CASSYRQGNNSPLHF. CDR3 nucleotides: TGCGCCAGCAGCTACAGGCAGGGCAATAATTCACCCCTCCACTTT.

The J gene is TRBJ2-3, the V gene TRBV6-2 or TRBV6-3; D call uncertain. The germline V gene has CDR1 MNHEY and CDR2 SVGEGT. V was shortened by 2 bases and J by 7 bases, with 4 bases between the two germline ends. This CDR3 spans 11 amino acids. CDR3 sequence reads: CASSYLHTQYF. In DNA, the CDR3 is TGTGCCAGCAGTTACCTTCATACGCAGTATTTT.

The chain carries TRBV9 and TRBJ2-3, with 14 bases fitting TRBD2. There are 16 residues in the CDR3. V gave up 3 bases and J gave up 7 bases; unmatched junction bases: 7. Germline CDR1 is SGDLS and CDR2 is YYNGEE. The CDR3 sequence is CASSATSGGAGYTQYF. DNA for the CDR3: TGTGCCAGCAGCGCGACTAGCGGGGGGGCCGGGTATACGCAGTATTTT.

Here the CDR3 reads CASSVAALAGQETQYF. For the CDR3, the DNA is TGTGCCAGCAGCGTAGCGGCCCTAGCGGGGCAGGAGACCCAGTACTTC. The rearrangement links TRBV9 to TRBJ2-5, with TRBD2 matching 9 bases. CDR1 and CDR2 from the germline V gene are SGDLS and YYNGEE. Trimming removed 0 bases from V and 5 bases from J; junction bases left unmatched: 8. This CDR3 is built from 16 residues.

In DNA, the CDR3 is TGTGCCAGCAGCACGAGGACAGGGGGGATTCATGGCTACACCTTC. Amino acid sequence: CASSTRTGGIHGYTF. The chain has TRBV5-4 and TRBJ1-2; TRBD1 matches 10 bases. Germline V lookup: CDR1 SGHNT, CDR2 YYREEE (reference sequence). V gave up 4 bases and J gave up 6 bases; unmatched junction bases: 9. This CDR3 region has 15 residues.

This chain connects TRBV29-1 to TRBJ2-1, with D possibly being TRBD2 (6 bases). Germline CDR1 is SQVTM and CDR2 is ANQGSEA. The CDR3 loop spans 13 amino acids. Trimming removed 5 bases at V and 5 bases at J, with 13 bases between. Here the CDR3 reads CSVHAGSHNEQFF. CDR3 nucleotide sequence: TGCAGCGTTCATGCCGGGAGCCACAATGAGCAGTTCTTC.

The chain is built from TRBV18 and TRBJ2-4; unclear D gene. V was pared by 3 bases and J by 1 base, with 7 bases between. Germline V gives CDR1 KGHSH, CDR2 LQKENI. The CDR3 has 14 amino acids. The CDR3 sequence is CASSPPGAKNIQYF. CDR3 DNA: TGTGCCAGCTCACCGCCCGGGGCCAAAAACATTCAGTACTTC. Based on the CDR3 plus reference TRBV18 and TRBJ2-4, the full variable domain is NAGVMQNPRHLVRRRGQEARLRCSPMKGHSHVYWYRQLPEEGLKFMVYLQKENIIDESGMPKERFSAEFPKEGPSILRIQQVVRGDSAAYFCASSPPGAKNIQYFGAGTRLSVL.

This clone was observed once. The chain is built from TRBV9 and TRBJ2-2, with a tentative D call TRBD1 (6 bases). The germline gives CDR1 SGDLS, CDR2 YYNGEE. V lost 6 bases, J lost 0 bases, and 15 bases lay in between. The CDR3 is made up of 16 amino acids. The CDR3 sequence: CASTPHRAPNTGELFF. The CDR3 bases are TGTGCCAGCACCCCCCACAGGGCCCCGAACACCGGGGAGCTGTTTTTT.

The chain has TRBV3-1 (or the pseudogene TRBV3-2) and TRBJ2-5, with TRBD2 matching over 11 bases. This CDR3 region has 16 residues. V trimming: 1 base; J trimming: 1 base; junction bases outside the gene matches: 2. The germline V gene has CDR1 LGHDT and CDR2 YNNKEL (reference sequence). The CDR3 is CASSQGTSGGQETQYF. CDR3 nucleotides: TGTGCCAGCAGCCAAGGAACTAGCGGGGGCCAAGAGACCCAGTACTTC.